The 15 T cell receptor beta chains in this list originate from one sample, sequenced in a study of blood T cell repertoires in COVID-19. Clones were sequenced by immunoSEQ multiplex PCR, and TCRdb holds only the in-frame ones, with some missing. Counted here are about 240,000 clones, approximately 85% occurring once; the ten biggest clones make up roughly 5.3%. Material for sequencing was peripheral blood. The receptors derive from a man aged 45-65 years with COVID-19, enrolled during active disease.

The chain is built from TRBV7-9 and TRBJ2-4, with a tentative D call TRBD2 (6 bases). Germline V gives CDR1 SEHNR, CDR2 FQNEAQ (reference sequence). The length of the CDR3 is 13 residues. Between the trimmed V and J ends, which lost 1 base and 9 bases, there was a span of 10 bases. The CDR3 coding sequence is TGTGCCAGCAGCTTAGGGGGGGATGCCATTCAGTACTTC. Protein product: CASSLGGDAIQYF. Full variable domain (remainder filled in from reference TRBV7-9 and TRBJ2-4): DTGVSQNPRHKITKRGQNVTFRCDPISEHNRLYWYRQTLGQGPEFLTYFQNEAQLEKSRLLSDRFSAERPKGSFSTLEIQRTEQGDSAMYLCASSLGGDAIQYFGAGTRLSVL.

The V and J genes are TRBV6-5 and TRBJ1-1; TRBD1 matches 7 bases. V lost 6 bases and J lost 5; bases outside the gene matches: 6. From germline, CDR1 is MNHEY and CDR2 SVGAGI. The CDR3 runs to 13 residues. The DNA for the CDR3 is TGTGCCAGCAGAAAGGGGGCGAGGACTGAAGCTTTCTTT. This gives the protein CASRKGARTEAFF.

The chain couples TRBV5-5 to TRBJ1-5; weak D call: TRBD1 (6 bases). Germline V gene data show CDR1 as SGHKS and CDR2 as YYEKEE (reference sequence). This CDR3 region has 14 residues. V lost 1 base and J 5 bases, leaving 10 bases between the germline ends. CDR3 bases: TGTGCCAGCAGCTTGTTGGCAGGGGATCAGCCCCAGCATTTT. This codes for CASSLLAGDQPQHF.

V usage is TRBV11-3 and J usage is TRBJ1-1; D is unclear. V gave up 5 bases and J gave up 4 bases, with 11 bases separating them. The CDR3 spans 13 residues. Germline V gene lookup returns CDR1 SGHNT and CDR2 YENEEA. CDR3 bases: TGTGCCAGCAGCGCGAGAGAGGGCACTGAAGCTTTCTTT. Amino acids: CASSAREGTEAFF.

This clone is a singleton in its sample. This sequence joins TRBV5-4 and TRBJ1-2, with TRBD1 identical over 7 bases. The CDR3 covers 14 residues. The germline gives CDR1 SGHNT, CDR2 YYREEE (reference sequence). Losses at the gene ends were 4 bases for V and 5 bases for J; bases not matched to a gene: 8. CDR3 in DNA: TGTGCCAGCAGCCAGTCTGGACAGGTTTATGGCTACACCTTC. This translates into CASSQSGQVYGYTF.

The genes are TRBV6-5 and TRBJ2-1; weak D call: TRBD2 (6 bases). This CDR3 region has 16 residues. V lost 0 bases to trimming and J lost 3 bases, with 12 bases between them. Germline V gene sequence: CDR1 MNHEY, CDR2 SVGAGI. CDR3 residues: CASSYSSGGFYNEQFF. The CDR3, as DNA: TGTGCCAGCAGTTACTCGAGTGGGGGGTTCTACAATGAGCAGTTCTTC.

The rearrangement joins TRBV11-2 to TRBJ1-1, with no clear D. Germline V gives CDR1 SGHAT, CDR2 FQNNGV. V lost 2 bases and J 1 base, leaving 5 bases between the germline ends. This CDR3 is 13 amino acids long. The CDR3 region has the DNA TGTGCCAGCAGCTTACTATCGAACACTGAAGCTTTCTTT. This gives the protein CASSLLSNTEAFF. The complete variable domain, with remaining parts taken from reference TRBV11-2 and TRBJ1-1, reads EAGVAQSPRYKIIEKRQSVAFWCNPISGHATLYWYQQILGQGPKLLIQFQNNGVVDDSQLPKDRFSAERLKGVDSTLKIQPAKLEDSAVYLCASSLLSNTEAFFGQGTRLTVV.

The gene calls are TRBV9 and TRBJ1-3, with 7 bases matching TRBD1. The ends lost 0 bases at V and 4 bases at J; junction bases unmatched: 10. The CDR3 contains 17 residues. Per the germline V gene, CDR1 is SGDLS and CDR2 is YYNGEE. CDR3 in DNA: TGTGCCAGCAGCGTAGACACAGGGGATGTTCGCGGAAACACCATATATTTT. It yields the protein CASSVDTGDVRGNTIYF.

The gene calls are TRBV14 and TRBJ1-1; D not certain. Germline V gives CDR1 SGHDN, CDR2 FVKESK. V gave up 0 bases and J gave up 1 base, with 6 bases separating them. The CDR3 contains 14 residues. The CDR3 protein is CASSQETRNTEAFF. CDR3 DNA sequence: TGTGCCAGCAGCCAAGAGACACGGAACACTGAAGCTTTCTTT.

The V gene is TRBV30, the J gene TRBJ2-1; D is undetermined. The CDR3 consists of 15 residues. Germline-derived CDR1 and CDR2 are GTSNPN and SVGIG (reference sequence). Trimming pared 2 bases from V and 0 bases from J, leaving 11 bases between. For the CDR3, the DNA is TGTGCCTGGAGTAGGAGCTCCTTCTCCTACAATGAGCAGTTCTTC. Encoded protein: CAWSRSSFSYNEQFF.

The chain uses TRBV30 and TRBJ2-7; 10 bases are a match to TRBD1. Unmatched junction bases numbered 6, after V lost 8 bases and J lost 2 bases. The CDR3 length is 13 residues. CDR1 and CDR2 (germline): GTSNPN, SVGIG (reference sequence). For the CDR3, the DNA is TGTGCCAGACGGGACAGGGGTACCTACGAGCAGTACTTC. It encodes CARRDRGTYEQYF.

V and J are TRBV6-5 and TRBJ2-1; a possible D gene is TRBD2 (6 bases). This CDR3 comprises 14 residues. Per germline, CDR1 MNHEY and CDR2 SVGAGI. V shed 4 bases and J shed 4 bases, with 11 bases lying between them. CDR3 in amino acids: CASSLLGGYNEQFF. CDR3 DNA sequence: TGTGCCAGCAGTTTACTGGGGGGATACAATGAGCAGTTCTTC.

The chain has TRBV4-1 and TRBJ2-3; 8 nucleotides line up with TRBD2. The ends lost 1 base at V and 2 bases at J; junction bases unmatched: 5. CDR3 length: 16 residues. Germline-derived CDR1 and CDR2 are MGHRA and YSYEKL. CDR3 bases: TGCGCCAGCAGCCAAGTACTAGCGGTACTCACAGATACGCAGTATTTT. This sequence encodes CASSQVLAVLTDTQYF.

The CDR3 is CASSAGVSPSTDTQYF. As DNA, the CDR3 is TGTGCCAGCAGCGCGGGGGTGAGTCCGAGCACAGATACGCAGTATTTT. V is TRBV7-8 and J is TRBJ2-3; 7 bases map to TRBD2. The V and J ends lost 5 bases and 0 bases, in that order; junction bases with no gene match: 8. Germline V CDR1 and CDR2: SGHVS, FQNEAQ. The CDR3 consists of 16 residues.

This sequence joins TRBV5-1 and TRBJ2-1, with 10 bases matching TRBD1. The V segment lost 3 bases and the J segment 5 bases; nucleotides outside the gene matches: 5. Germline assignment: CDR1 SGHRS and CDR2 YFSETQ. The CDR3 covers 15 residues. In nucleotides, the CDR3 is TGCGCCAGCAGCTATCGACAGGGGGCCAACAATGAGCAGTTCTTC. Its translation is CASSYRQGANNEQFF. Full variable domain (remainder filled in from reference TRBV5-1 and TRBJ2-1): KAGVTQTPRYLIKTRGQQVTLSCSPISGHRSVSWYQQTPGQGLQFLFEYFSETQRNKGNFPGRFSGRQFSNSRSEMNVSTLELGDSALYLCASSYRQGANNEQFFGPGTRLTVL.